The clone carrying this T cell receptor beta chain showed up many times. Its antigen is unidentified. Amplification yielded TCR beta CDR3 regions, with RNA transcripts as the source. Using the HTBI primer set, a first-round RT-PCR was run on the TCR CDR3. TCRdb passed the multiplex PCR reads through MiXCR, listing each CDR3 protein once. The sample gives about 360,000 distinct CDR3 sequences, over 10% of which show up once; 9.2% is in the top ten. The study defined stable Graves' hyperthyroidism as no ophthalmopathy progression within 18 months. Diagnoses were made from clinical symptoms, serum measures (thyroxine and TRAb), thyroid ultrasound and orbital computed tomography. Using 10 ml of fresh peripheral blood, PBMCs were prepared. The CDR3 extends over 15 amino acids. Trimming cost V 7 bases and J 3 bases, with 15 bases left between them. CDR1 is SNHLY and CDR2 is FYNNEI in the germline V gene. This sample stems from a study of T cells in Graves' hyperthyroidism and ophthalmopathy. Whole-study findings and limits: Ophthalmopathy could be told apart from stable hyperthyroidism with a 13 V-J model.

The sequence was collected from a woman aged 18-29 years with Graves' hyperthyroidism. The chain uses TRBV2 and TRBJ2-2, with D perhaps being TRBD1 or TRBD2 (5 bases each). Sequencing was done on a sample of blood. CDR3 coding DNA: TGTGCCAGCACTCCAAGGGACGTGGACACCGGGGAGCTGTTTTTT. Protein: CASTPRDVDTGELFF. The full variable domain, with the rest looked up from reference TRBV2 and TRBJ2-2, is EPEVTQTPSHQVTQMGQEVILRCVPISNHLYFYWYRQILGQKVEFLVSFYNNEISEKSEIFDDQFSVERPDGSNFTLKIRSTKLEDSAMYFCASTPRDVDTGELFFGEGSRLTVL.